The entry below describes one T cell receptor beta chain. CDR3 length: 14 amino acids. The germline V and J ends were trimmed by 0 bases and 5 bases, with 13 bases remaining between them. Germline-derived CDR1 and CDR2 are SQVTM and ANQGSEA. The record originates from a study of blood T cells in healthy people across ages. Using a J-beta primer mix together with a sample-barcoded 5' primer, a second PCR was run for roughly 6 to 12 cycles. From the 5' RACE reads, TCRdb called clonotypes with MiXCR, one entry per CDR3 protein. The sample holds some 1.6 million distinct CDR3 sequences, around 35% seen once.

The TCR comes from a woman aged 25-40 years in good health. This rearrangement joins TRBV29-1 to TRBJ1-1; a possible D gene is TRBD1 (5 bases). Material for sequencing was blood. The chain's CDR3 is CSVEELGVGTEAFF. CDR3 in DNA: TGCAGCGTTGAAGAGTTGGGGGTTGGAACTGAAGCTTTCTTT. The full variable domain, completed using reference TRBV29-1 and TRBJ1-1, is SAVISQKPSRDICQRGTSLTIQCQVDSQVTMMFWYRQQPGQSLTLIATANQGSEATYESGFVIDKFPISRPNLTFSTLTVSNMSPEDSSIYLCSVEELGVGTEAFFGQGTRLTVV.